The next 9 T cell receptor beta chains were all read from a single sample in a study of molecular identifiers for immune sequencing clone quantification. In TCRdb, the PCR reads were re-called with MiXCR into one record per CDR3 protein. Counted here are around 480,000 distinct CDR3 sequences, less than 30% occurring once; the ten biggest clones make up around 0.78%. The sample was naive CD8+ T cells from blood, with Jurkat cell RNA spiked in. The subset: FACS-sorted CD8+CD4-CCR7+CD45RA+ naive T cells. Receptor source: a human donor in good health. Some libraries in this study had Jurkat cell RNA spiked in.

This sequence joins TRBV7-9 and TRBJ2-5, with a possible D match to TRBD2 (6 bases). Trimming left V 1 base short and J 5 bases short, with 20 bases between. The CDR3 length is 17 residues. From germline, CDR1 is SEHNR and CDR2 FQNEAQ (reference sequence). The CDR3 nucleotides are TGTGCCAGCAGCTTAGTAATGGAATCCGGGGGTCGGGAGACCCAGTACTTC. This gives the protein CASSLVMESGGRETQYF.

This rearrangement joins TRBV4-3 to TRBJ2-2; D is uncertain. The length of the CDR3 is 14 residues. V lost 3 bases and J 6 bases, leaving 11 bases between the germline ends. Germline lookup yields CDR1 LGHNA and CDR2 YSLEER. The CDR3 DNA follows: TGCGCCAGCAGCCACGGTCCGATCGCCGGGGAGCTGTTTTTT. Protein product: CASSHGPIAGELFF.

The chain combines TRBV6-1 with TRBJ2-7; no definite D call. Germline loops: CDR1 MNHNS, CDR2 SASEGT. Trimming cost V 4 bases and J 2 bases, with 12 bases left between them. The CDR3 consists of 14 residues. The CDR3 sequence: CASSGVNNAYEQYF. The DNA for the CDR3 is TGTGCCAGCAGTGGGGTCAACAACGCCTACGAGCAGTACTTC.

This clonotype has ten or more counts. The CDR3 region is CSVEGSGMYEQYF. CDR3 DNA: TGCAGCGTTGAAGGGTCGGGGATGTACGAGCAGTACTTC. The V and J genes are TRBV29-1 and TRBJ2-7; D may be TRBD2 (5 bases). The CDR3 consists of 13 residues. The V end was cut by 1 base, the J end by 4 bases, with 11 bases between. Germline V gene lookup returns CDR1 SQVTM and CDR2 ANQGSEA.

The chain's CDR3 is CASSQGGRLGEEAFF. In nucleotides, the CDR3 is TGCGCCAGCAGCCAAGGGGGCAGGCTGGGGGAGGAAGCTTTCTTT. The chain recombines TRBV4-1 with TRBJ1-1; D may be TRBD1 (5 bases). In germline, CDR1 is MGHRA, CDR2 YSYEKL. CDR3 length: 15 amino acids. Trimming took 1 base from V and 8 from J, leaving 17 bases between them.

Turning to this clonotype: It may be a read error: a sequence one base away is much more abundant. V is TRBV20-1 and J is TRBJ2-3; the D gene is possibly TRBD2 (6 bases). V was shortened by 6 bases and J by 0 bases, with 22 bases between the two germline ends. This CDR3 comprises 17 residues. Germline CDR1 and CDR2: DFQATT and SNEGSKA (reference sequence). The CDR3 sequence is CSAQGTGDYSSTDTQYF. CDR3 nucleotide sequence: TGCAGTGCCCAAGGGACTGGCGACTACTCTAGCACAGATACGCAGTATTTT.

This clonotype was picked up many times. The genes are TRBV29-1 and TRBJ2-6, with TRBD2 as a possible D gene (6 bases). V was pared by 4 bases and J by 4 bases, with 14 bases between. This CDR3 has 15 residues. Germline lookup yields CDR1 SQVTM and CDR2 ANQGSEA. The CDR3 sequence: CSVGEEGTGANVLTF. DNA for the CDR3: TGCAGCGTTGGGGAGGAGGGGACCGGGGCCAACGTCCTGACTTTC. Full variable domain (rest looked up from reference TRBV29-1 and TRBJ2-6): SAVISQKPSRDICQRGTSLTIQCQVDSQVTMMFWYRQQPGQSLTLIATANQGSEATYESGFVIDKFPISRPNLTFSTLTVSNMSPEDSSIYLCSVGEEGTGANVLTFGAGSRLTVL.

V and J are TRBV5-6 and TRBJ2-7; a possible D gene is TRBD2 (6 bases). CDR1 is SGHDT, CDR2 YYEEEE, per germline. The CDR3 length is 13 residues. V was shortened by 5 bases and J by 5 bases, with 14 bases between the two germline ends. As DNA, the CDR3 is TGTGCCAGCAGGGTTGGGGGGTCCCACGAGCAGTACTTC. Amino acid sequence: CASRVGGSHEQYF.

This clonotype occurred many times. The chain uses TRBV6-2 or TRBV6-3 and TRBJ1-1; weak D call: TRBD1 (6 bases). V gave up 2 bases and J gave up 4 bases, with 8 bases separating them. Germline V gives CDR1 MNHEY, CDR2 SVGEGT. The CDR3 totals 13 residues. The CDR3 here is CASSYGGFTEAFF. The CDR3 DNA follows: TGTGCCAGCAGTTACGGGGGCTTCACTGAAGCTTTCTTT.